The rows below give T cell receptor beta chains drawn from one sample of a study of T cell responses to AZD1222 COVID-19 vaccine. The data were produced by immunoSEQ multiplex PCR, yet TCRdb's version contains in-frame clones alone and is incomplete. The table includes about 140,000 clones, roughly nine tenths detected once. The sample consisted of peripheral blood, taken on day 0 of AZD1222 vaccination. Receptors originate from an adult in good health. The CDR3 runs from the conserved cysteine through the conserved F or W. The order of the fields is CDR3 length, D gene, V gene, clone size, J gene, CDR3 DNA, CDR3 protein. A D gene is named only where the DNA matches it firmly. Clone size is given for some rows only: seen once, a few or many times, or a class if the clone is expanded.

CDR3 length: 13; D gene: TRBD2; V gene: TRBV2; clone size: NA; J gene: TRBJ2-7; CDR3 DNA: TGTGCCACTCAAGCGGGGGGATCCTACGAGCAGTACTTC; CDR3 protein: CATQAGGSYEQYF
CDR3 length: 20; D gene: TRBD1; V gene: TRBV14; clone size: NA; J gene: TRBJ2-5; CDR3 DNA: TGTGCCAGCAGCCAAGTTCACAGGGGGCGCGCGCGGGAGAGGCAAGAGACCCAGTACTTC; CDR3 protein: CASSQVHRGRARERQETQYF
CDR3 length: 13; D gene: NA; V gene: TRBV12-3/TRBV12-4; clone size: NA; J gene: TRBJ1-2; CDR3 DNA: TGTGCCAGCAGTTGGACAGCGAAGGCTGGCTACACCTTC; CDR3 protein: CASSWTAKAGYTF
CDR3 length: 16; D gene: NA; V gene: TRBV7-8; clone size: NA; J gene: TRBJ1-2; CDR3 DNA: TGTGCCAGCAGCTCAATTGCAGGGTTTAGCGACTATGGCTACACCTTC; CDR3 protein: CASSSIAGFSDYGYTF
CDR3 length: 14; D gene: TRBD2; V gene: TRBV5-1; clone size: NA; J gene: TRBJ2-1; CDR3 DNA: TGCGCCAGCAGCCTTGAGTTAGCGGGGGGTGAGCAGTTCTTC; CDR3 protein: CASSLELAGGEQFF
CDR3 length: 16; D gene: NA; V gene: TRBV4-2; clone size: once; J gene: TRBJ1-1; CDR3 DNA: TGTGCCAGCAGCCAGCTCGTTCGGACACAAAACGGTGTAGCTTTCTTT; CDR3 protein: CASSQLVRTQNGVAFF
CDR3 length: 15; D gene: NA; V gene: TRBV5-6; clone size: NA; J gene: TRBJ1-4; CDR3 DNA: TGTGCCAGCAGCACCGTCCCGACAGTGGGGGAAAAACTGTTTTTT; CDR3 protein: CASSTVPTVGEKLFF
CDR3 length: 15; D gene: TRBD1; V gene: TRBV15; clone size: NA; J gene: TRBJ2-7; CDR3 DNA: TGTGCCACCAGCATTACCGGGACAGGATCCTACGAGCAGTACTTC; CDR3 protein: CATSITGTGSYEQYF
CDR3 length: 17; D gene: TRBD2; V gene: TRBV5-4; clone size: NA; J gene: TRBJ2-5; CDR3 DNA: TGTGCCAGCAGCCTCATTCAGATAGCGGGGACCAAAGAGACCCAGTACTTC; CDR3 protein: CASSLIQIAGTKETQYF
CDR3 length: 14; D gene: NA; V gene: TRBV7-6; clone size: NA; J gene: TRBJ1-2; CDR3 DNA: TGTGCCAGCAGCTTAGGCGTCGGTAACTATGGCTACACCTTC; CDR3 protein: CASSLGVGNYGYTF
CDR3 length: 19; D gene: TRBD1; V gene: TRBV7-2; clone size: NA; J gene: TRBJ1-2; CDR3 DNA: TGTGCCAGCAGCTTACCAGGAGGGAAGGGGGCTATTACTAACTATGGCTACACCTTC; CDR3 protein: CASSLPGGKGAITNYGYTF
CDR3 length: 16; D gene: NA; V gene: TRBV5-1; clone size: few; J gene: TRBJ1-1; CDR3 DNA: TGCGCCAGCAGCTTGGCGGAGGCCGGGTTTAGCACTGAAGCTTTCTTT; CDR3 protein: CASSLAEAGFSTEAFF
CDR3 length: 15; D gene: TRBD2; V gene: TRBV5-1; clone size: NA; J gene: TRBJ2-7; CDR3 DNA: TGCGCCAGCAGCACCGCTAGCGGGTTATCCTACGAGCAGTACTTC; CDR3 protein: CASSTASGLSYEQYF
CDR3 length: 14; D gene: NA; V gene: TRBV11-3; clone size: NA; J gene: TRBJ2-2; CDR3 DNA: TGTGCCAGCAGCTCCCCCAAGGTCACCGGGGAGCTGTTTTTT; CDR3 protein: CASSSPKVTGELFF
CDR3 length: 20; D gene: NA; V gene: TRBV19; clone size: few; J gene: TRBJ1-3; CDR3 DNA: TGTGCCAGTAGTATTTGTAGATCGAGTAGACTAAGGGGGGTTGCAAACACCATATATTTT; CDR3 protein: CASSICRSSRLRGVANTIYF
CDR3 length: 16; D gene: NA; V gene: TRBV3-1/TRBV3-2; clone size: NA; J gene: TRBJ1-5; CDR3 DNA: TGTGCCAGCAGCCAAGATTGGGGGATTAGCAATCAGCCCCAGCATTTT; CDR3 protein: CASSQDWGISNQPQHF
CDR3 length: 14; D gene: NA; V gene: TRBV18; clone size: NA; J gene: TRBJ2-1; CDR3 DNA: TGTGCCAGCTCACCGCCGTCCGAAAACAATGAGCAGTTCTTC; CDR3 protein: CASSPPSENNEQFF
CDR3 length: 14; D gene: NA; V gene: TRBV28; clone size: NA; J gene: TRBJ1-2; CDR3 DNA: TGTGCCAGCAGTCCGGGTCAGGGTAGGGATGGCTACACCTTC; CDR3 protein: CASSPGQGRDGYTF
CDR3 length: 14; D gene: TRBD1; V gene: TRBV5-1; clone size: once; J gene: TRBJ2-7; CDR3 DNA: TGCGCCAGCAGCTACAGGACAGGGACCTACGAGCAGTACTTC; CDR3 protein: CASSYRTGTYEQYF
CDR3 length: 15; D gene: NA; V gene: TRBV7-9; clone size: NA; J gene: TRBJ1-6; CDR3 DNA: TGTGCCAGCAGCGGATTTAGGGTGGTGGATTCACCCCTCCACTTT; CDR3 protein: CASSGFRVVDSPLHF
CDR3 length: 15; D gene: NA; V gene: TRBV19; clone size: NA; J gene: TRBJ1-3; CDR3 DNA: TGTGCCAGTATGTTTCCTTCAAGATCTGGAAACACCATATATTTT; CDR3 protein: CASMFPSRSGNTIYF
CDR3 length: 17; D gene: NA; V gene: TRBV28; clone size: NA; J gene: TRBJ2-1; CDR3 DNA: TGTGCCAGCAGTTTAGCCCCCCCGGGGAGCTCCTACAATGAGCAGTTCTTC; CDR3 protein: CASSLAPPGSSYNEQFF
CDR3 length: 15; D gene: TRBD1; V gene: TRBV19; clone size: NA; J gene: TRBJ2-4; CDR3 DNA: TGTGCCAGTAGTATAATCAGGGACAGGGTCAACATTCAGTACTTC; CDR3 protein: CASSIIRDRVNIQYF
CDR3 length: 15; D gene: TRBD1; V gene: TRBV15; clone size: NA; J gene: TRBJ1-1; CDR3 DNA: TGTGCCACCAGCAGAAGGGACAGGGGCCACACTGAAGCTTTCTTT; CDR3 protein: CATSRRDRGHTEAFF